These 11 T cell receptor beta chains came from one sample sequenced in a study of shared clonotypes between healthy human individuals. The repertoire was sequenced with immunoSEQ multiplex PCR; TCRdb's copy has only in-frame clones and lacks some. The top ten clones hold 0.13% of a sample with 2 million to 2.5 million clones, over 85% of them seen once. The sequencing input was naive CD4+ T cells sorted from blood. Subset denoted: CD45RA+ positively selected. Receptor source: a man younger than 30 in good health.

The sample holds one count of this clone. CDR3 sequence: CASSLSAPGGETQYF. The CDR3 coding sequence is TGTGCCAGCAGCTTATCCGCGCCAGGGGGAGAGACCCAGTACTTC. The chain is built from TRBV7-8 and TRBJ2-5, with 7 bases aligning to TRBD1. V shed 2 bases, J shed 4 bases, and the junction held 7 bases outside the gene matches. Germline-derived CDR1 and CDR2 are SGHVS and FQNEAQ. The CDR3 totals 15 residues.

This chain joins TRBV19 and TRBJ1-2; D unresolved. V dropped 3 bases and J dropped 0 bases, with 8 bases sitting between them. Germline loops: CDR1 LNHDA, CDR2 SQIVND (reference sequence). The CDR3 totals 14 residues. The CDR3 loop reads CASSIASANYGYTF. CDR3 DNA sequence: TGTGCCAGTAGTATCGCCAGCGCTAACTATGGCTACACCTTC.

The rearrangement joins TRBV4-1 to TRBJ1-1, with 9 bases identical to TRBD1. The trim removed 4 bases at V and 4 bases at J, leaving 7 bases unmatched. This CDR3 has 15 amino acids. The germline V gene has CDR1 MGHRA and CDR2 YSYEKL. The CDR3 nucleotides are TGCGCCAGCAGCCCGCCGGGACAGGGAATCACTGAAGCTTTCTTT. This codes for CASSPPGQGITEAFF.

The chain recombines TRBV10-3 with TRBJ2-7, with D unresolved. The CDR3 consists of 13 residues. CDR1 and CDR2 from the germline V gene are ENHRY and SYGVKD. Trimming took off 3 bases at V and 2 bases at J, with 8 bases between the two ends. CDR3 protein: CAISEGPTYEQYF. CDR3 coding DNA: TGTGCCATCAGTGAAGGCCCCACCTACGAGCAGTACTTC.

The chain carries TRBV21-1 and TRBJ2-2; no check of the table's D call, TRBD2, against the DNA was made. TRBV21-1 constitutes a pseudogene. The CDR3 consists of 18 residues. The CDR3 spells CARIPGQLAGGSTGELFF. Here the CDR3 DNA reads TGTGCCAGGATACCGGGACAGCTAGCGGGAGGGTCAACCGGGGAGCTGTTTTTT.

This chain links TRBV2 with TRBJ1-1; a possible D gene is TRBD1 (5 bases). Trimming pared 8 bases from V and 4 bases from J, leaving 14 bases between. From germline, CDR1 is SNHLY and CDR2 FYNNEI. The CDR3 extends over 13 amino acids. Here the CDR3 DNA reads TGTGCCAGCCACGACAGTCGCGGCACTGAAGCTTTCTTT. As protein: CASHDSRGTEAFF.

V is TRBV12-5 and J is TRBJ1-1; D remains ambiguous. Germline lookup yields CDR1 LGHNT and CDR2 FRNRAP. The V and J ends lost 4 bases and 2 bases respectively, with 14 bases between them. CDR3 size: 15 residues. CDR3 sequence: CASGYLVWGNTEAFF. In nucleotides, the CDR3 is TGTGCTAGTGGTTACTTGGTGTGGGGTAACACTGAAGCTTTCTTT.

The chain joins TRBV5-4 to TRBJ1-1; 8 nucleotides agree with TRBD1. The junction had 2 bases not matched to a gene; V was cut back by 4 bases and J by 9 bases. The CDR3 is 11 amino acids. CDR1 is SGHNT, CDR2 YYREEE, per germline (reference sequence). The CDR3 DNA is TGTGCCAGCAGCCGGGACAGGCAAGCTTTCTTT. It specifies CASSRDRQAFF.

This clone was detected once. The J gene is TRBJ1-2, the V gene TRBV5-4; D is perhaps TRBD1 (5 bases). The germline gives CDR1 SGHNT, CDR2 YYREEE (reference sequence). V was trimmed by 0 bases and J by 4 bases, leaving 10 bases between them. CDR3 length: 14 amino acids. The CDR3 here is CASSLDDSVYGYTF. The CDR3 coding sequence is TGTGCCAGCAGCTTGGATGACAGCGTCTATGGCTACACCTTC.

This chain joins TRBV7-2 and TRBJ2-5, with D uncertain. V lost 3 bases, J lost 5 bases, and 10 bases lay in between. The CDR3 contains 13 residues. Germline CDR1 reads SGHTA; CDR2 reads FQGNSA. The CDR3 sequence: CASSFWATETQYF. CDR3 DNA sequence: TGTGCCAGCAGCTTCTGGGCGACGGAGACCCAGTACTTC.

The V gene is TRBV27, the J gene TRBJ1-4, with D perhaps TRBD1 (5 bases). V lost 1 base and J lost 5, with 11 bases in between. The CDR3 length is 15 residues. CDR1 is MNHEY and CDR2 is SMNVEV in the germline V gene (reference sequence). This CDR3 is CASSLFAGPNEKLFF. The DNA of the CDR3 is TGTGCCAGCAGTTTATTCGCAGGGCCGAATGAAAAACTGTTTTTT.